The 15 T cell receptor beta chains given below trace back to one sample, sequenced in a study of tumor-infiltrating lymphocytes in oesophageal squamous cell carcinoma. TCRdb redid the calling of the PCR reads with MiXCR, one entry per CDR3 protein. The sample contains more than 15,000 distinct CDR3 sequences, less than 50% of which appear only once. The sequenced material came from normal esophageal tissue next to the tumor. These receptors were taken from a female donor with esophageal squamous cell carcinoma.

The chain links TRBV18 to TRBJ2-5; D unresolved. Deletions cut 3 bases from V and 3 bases from J, with 8 bases between. Germline V lookup: CDR1 KGHSH, CDR2 LQKENI. The CDR3 runs 13 residues. CDR3 protein: CASSPNREETQYF. The CDR3 DNA is TGTGCCAGCTCACCGAACAGAGAAGAGACCCAGTACTTC. The full variable domain, its missing parts supplied by reference TRBV18 and TRBJ2-5, is NAGVMQNPRHLVRRRGQEARLRCSPMKGHSHVYWYRQLPEEGLKFMVYLQKENIIDESGMPKERFSAEFPKEGPSILRIQQVVRGDSAAYFCASSPNREETQYFGPGTRLLVL.

The genes are TRBV7-2 and TRBJ2-6; D remains ambiguous. The CDR3 spans 14 residues. Trimming removed 1 base at V and 4 bases at J, with 5 bases between. Germline V CDR1 and CDR2: SGHTA, FQGNSA. DNA of the CDR3: TGTGCCAGCAGCTTAGGGCAGGGGGCCAACGTCCTGACTTTC. Translating it yields CASSLGQGANVLTF.

This clonotype has at least ten counts. The rearrangement uses TRBV5-1 and TRBJ2-5, with TRBD1 as a possible D gene (6 bases). Near its end, the DNA agrees better with TRBJ2-7, so the J call may be wrong. The V gene's germline CDR1 is SGHRS and CDR2 YFSETQ. This CDR3 has 14 amino acids. CDR3 sequence: CASSLVLGANEQYF. The CDR3 bases are TGCGCCAGCAGCTTGGTGTTGGGGGCTAACGAGCAGTACTTC.

This clonotype was seen at least ten times. The chain employs TRBV28 and TRBJ2-7; TRBD2 agrees at 14 bases. The CDR3 totals 18 residues. Germline assignment: CDR1 MDHEN and CDR2 SYDVKM. The junction had 15 bases not matched to a gene; V was cut back by 7 bases and J by 4 bases. The CDR3 reads CASTSQGTSGRFLYEQYF. The CDR3 nucleotides are TGTGCCAGCACTTCTCAGGGGACTAGCGGGAGATTTTTGTACGAGCAGTACTTC.

Ten or more counts support this clonotype. The rearrangement joins TRBV2 to TRBJ2-5; 12 bases match TRBD1. Germline V gives CDR1 SNHLY, CDR2 FYNNEI. Germline trimming cut 8 bases from V and 4 bases from J; bases unmatched to any gene: 8. The CDR3 consists of 15 residues. CDR3 coding DNA: TGTGCCAGCCCTCGGGACAGGGGGCGCCGAGAGACCCAGTACTTC. Encoded protein: CASPRDRGRRETQYF.

Ten or more counts support this clonotype. Here the CDR3 reads CASTGLAGDGETQYF. CDR3 coding DNA: TGTGCCAGTACGGGACTAGCGGGAGACGGGGAGACCCAGTACTTC. V is TRBV19 and J is TRBJ2-5; 14 positions match TRBD2. Germline trimming cut 7 bases from V and 5 bases from J; bases unmatched to any gene: 6. Germline CDR1 LNHDA, CDR2 SQIVND (reference sequence). The CDR3 contains 15 residues.

With respect to this clonotype: A single base separates this from a much larger clone, so it may be a read error. The chain recombines TRBV7-2 with TRBJ2-7, with 10 positions matching TRBD2. With V trimmed by 5 bases and J by 7 bases, 11 bases remained unmatched. The V gene's germline CDR1 is SGHTA and CDR2 FQGNSA. The CDR3 extends over 15 amino acids. The CDR3 nucleotides are TGTGCCAGCAGCGTCACTAGCGGGGTTAACAATGAGCAGTACTTC. Its protein product is CASSVTSGVNNEQYF.

This clonotype is judged medium-sized. The J gene is TRBJ2-7, the V gene TRBV6-1; no clear D gene. V was shortened by 1 base and J by 4 bases, with 8 bases between the two germline ends. The CDR3 sequence is 13 residues long. Germline values: CDR1 MNHNS, CDR2 SASEGT. Here the CDR3 DNA reads TGTGCCAGCAGTGAAGTCCTTTCTTACGAGCAGTACTTC. It specifies CASSEVLSYEQYF.

V gene TRBV6-1 combines with J gene TRBJ1-5, with D possibly being TRBD1 (5 bases). The CDR3 covers 14 residues. The ends were cut back, 2 bases at V and 5 bases at J, with 10 bases in the middle. Germline CDR1 MNHNS, CDR2 SASEGT. CDR3 DNA sequence: TGTGCCAGCAGTGAACTGGGACTATATCAGCCCCAGCATTTT. Translation gives CASSELGLYQPQHF.

In this sample, this clonotype turned up many times. V and J are TRBV2 and TRBJ2-5; D uncertain. CDR1 and CDR2 from the germline V gene are SNHLY and FYNNEI. This CDR3 spans 11 amino acids. The V end lost 2 bases, the J end lost 3 bases, and 1 base lay between the germline ends. This chain's CDR3 is CASSEKETQYF. The CDR3 DNA follows: TGTGCCAGCAGTGAAAAAGAGACCCAGTACTTC.

Within the sample, this clonotype is medium-sized. The chain employs TRBV6-1 and TRBJ2-7; a possible D gene is TRBD2 (5 bases). CDR1 and CDR2 (germline): MNHNS, SASEGT. CDR3 length: 13 amino acids. V was clipped by 6 bases and J by 2 bases, with 11 bases between them. The CDR3: CASSRETPYEQYF. CDR3 sequence (DNA): TGTGCCAGCAGCCGGGAAACCCCCTACGAGCAGTACTTC.

This clonotype was picked up a small number of times. This rearrangement joins TRBV5-5 to TRBJ2-1; the match to TRBD2 covers 10 bases. The better agreement between TRBJ2-7 and the DNA end casts doubt on the J call. Germline values: CDR1 SGHKS, CDR2 YYEKEE (reference sequence). This CDR3 has 17 amino acids. The CDR3 spells CASSFTASGSSYNEQYF. CDR3 bases: TGTGCCAGCAGCTTCACGGCTAGCGGGAGCTCCTACAATGAGCAGTACTTC.

V is TRBV7-3 and J is TRBJ2-1; D may be TRBD1 (5 bases). The J call may not be correct, given that the DNA end is closer to TRBJ1-2. This CDR3 region has 14 residues. Germline assignment: CDR1 SGHTA and CDR2 FQGTGA. In nucleotides, the CDR3 is TGTGCCAGCAGCTCTCTGGGGGGTTTGTCGGGCTACACCTTC. Translation gives CASSSLGGLSGYTF.

Worth noting for this clonotype: This may stem from a read error, because a much larger clone lies one nucleotide away. V and J are TRBV12-3 or TRBV12-4 and TRBJ2-5; unclear D gene. CDR3 length equals 13 residues. The CDR3 protein is CAIGPHPNNEQHF. The CDR3, as DNA: TGTGCCATCGGTCCCCACCCCAACAATGAGCAGCACTTC.

The chain couples TRBV7-3 to TRBJ2-7; a weak D match, TRBD1 (5 bases). This CDR3 comprises 14 residues. Germline V gene sequence: CDR1 SGHTA, CDR2 FQGTGA. The ends were cut back, 4 bases at V and 7 bases at J, with 17 bases in the middle. The CDR3 spells CASSWGGPNNEQYF. DNA of the CDR3: TGTGCCAGCAGCTGGGGCGGACCAAACAATGAGCAGTACTTC.